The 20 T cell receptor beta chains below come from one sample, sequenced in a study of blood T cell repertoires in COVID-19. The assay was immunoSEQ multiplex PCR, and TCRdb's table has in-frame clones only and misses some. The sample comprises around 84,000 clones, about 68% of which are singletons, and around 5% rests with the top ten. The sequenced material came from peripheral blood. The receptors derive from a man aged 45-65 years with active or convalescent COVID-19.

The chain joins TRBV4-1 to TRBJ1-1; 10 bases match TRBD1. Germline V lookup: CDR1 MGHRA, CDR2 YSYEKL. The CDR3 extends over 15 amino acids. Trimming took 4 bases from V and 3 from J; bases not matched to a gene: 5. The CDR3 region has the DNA TGCGCCAGCAGCCTTTGGGACAGGGGTTACACTGAAGCTTTCTTT. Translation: CASSLWDRGYTEAFF.

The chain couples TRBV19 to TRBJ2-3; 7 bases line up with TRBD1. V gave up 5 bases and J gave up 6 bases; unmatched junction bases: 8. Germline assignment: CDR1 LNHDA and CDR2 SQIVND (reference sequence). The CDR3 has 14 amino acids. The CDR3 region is CASSSGTAIDTQYF. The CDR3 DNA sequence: TGTGCCAGTAGTTCCGGGACAGCCATTGATACGCAGTATTTT. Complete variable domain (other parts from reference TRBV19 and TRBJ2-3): DGGITQSPKYLFRKEGQNVTLSCEQNLNHDAMYWYRQDPGQGLRLIYYSQIVNDFQKGDIAEGYSVSREKKESFPLTVTSAQKNPTAFYLCASSSGTAIDTQYFGPGTRLTVL.

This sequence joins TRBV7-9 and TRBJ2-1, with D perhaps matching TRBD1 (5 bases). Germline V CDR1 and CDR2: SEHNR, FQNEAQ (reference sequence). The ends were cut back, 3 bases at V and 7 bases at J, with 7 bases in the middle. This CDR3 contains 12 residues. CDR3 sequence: CASSLKGNEQFF. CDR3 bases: TGTGCCAGCAGCTTGAAGGGGAATGAGCAGTTCTTC. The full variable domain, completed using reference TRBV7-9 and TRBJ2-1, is DTGVSQNPRHKITKRGQNVTFRCDPISEHNRLYWYRQTLGQGPEFLTYFQNEAQLEKSRLLSDRFSAERPKGSFSTLEIQRTEQGDSAMYLCASSLKGNEQFFGPGTRLTVL.

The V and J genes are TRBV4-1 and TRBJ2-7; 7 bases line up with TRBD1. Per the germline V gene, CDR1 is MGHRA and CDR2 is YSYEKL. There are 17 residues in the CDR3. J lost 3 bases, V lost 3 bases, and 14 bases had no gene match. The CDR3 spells CASSQRTGQDTFYEQYF. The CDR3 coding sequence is TGCGCCAGCAGCCAGCGGACTGGACAGGACACTTTCTACGAGCAGTACTTC.

The CDR3 nucleotides are TGTGCCAGCAGCTTAGTACAGGTGGGGACCCAGTACTTC. It translates to CASSLVQVGTQYF. The rearrangement uses TRBV7-9 and TRBJ2-5; D is perhaps TRBD1 (5 bases). Between the trimmed V and J ends, which lost 1 base and 7 bases, there was a span of 10 bases. The CDR3 has 13 residues. CDR1 is SEHNR, CDR2 FQNEAQ, per germline (reference sequence). The complete variable domain, with remaining parts taken from reference TRBV7-9 and TRBJ2-5, reads DTGVSQNPRHKITKRGQNVTFRCDPISEHNRLYWYRQTLGQGPEFLTYFQNEAQLEKSRLLSDRFSAERPKGSFSTLEIQRTEQGDSAMYLCASSLVQVGTQYFGPGTRLLVL.

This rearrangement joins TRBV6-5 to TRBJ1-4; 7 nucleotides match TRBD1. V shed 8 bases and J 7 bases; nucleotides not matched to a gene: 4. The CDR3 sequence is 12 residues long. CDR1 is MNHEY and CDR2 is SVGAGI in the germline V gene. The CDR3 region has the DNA TGTGCCAGCTGGACAGGAGGTGAAAAACTGTTTTTT. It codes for CASWTGGEKLFF.

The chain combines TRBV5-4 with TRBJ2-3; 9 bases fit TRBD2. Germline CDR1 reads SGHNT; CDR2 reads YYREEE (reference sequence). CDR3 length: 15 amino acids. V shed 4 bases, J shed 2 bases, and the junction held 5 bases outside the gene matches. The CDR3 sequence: CASSLTSGPTDTQYF. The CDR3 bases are TGTGCCAGCAGCCTGACTAGCGGACCCACAGATACGCAGTATTTT.

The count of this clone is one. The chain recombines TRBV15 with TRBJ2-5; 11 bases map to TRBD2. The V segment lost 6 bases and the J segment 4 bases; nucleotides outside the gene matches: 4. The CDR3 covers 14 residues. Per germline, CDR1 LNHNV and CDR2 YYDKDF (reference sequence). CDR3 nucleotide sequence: TGTGCCACCAGGCTAGCGGGGGGCGGAGAGACCCAGTACTTC. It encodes CATRLAGGGETQYF.

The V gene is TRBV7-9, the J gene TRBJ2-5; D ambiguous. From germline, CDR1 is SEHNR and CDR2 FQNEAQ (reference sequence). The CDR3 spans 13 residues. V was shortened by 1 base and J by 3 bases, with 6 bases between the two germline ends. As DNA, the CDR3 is TGTGCCAGCAGCTTAGACGCTAAAGAGACCCAGTACTTC. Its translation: CASSLDAKETQYF.

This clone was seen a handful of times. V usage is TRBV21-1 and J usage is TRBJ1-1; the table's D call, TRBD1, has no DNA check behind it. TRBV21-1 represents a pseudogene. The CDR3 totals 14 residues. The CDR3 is CASSKDRDRGRAFF. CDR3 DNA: TGTGCCAGCAGCAAAGACCGGGACAGGGGTCGAGCTTTCTTT.

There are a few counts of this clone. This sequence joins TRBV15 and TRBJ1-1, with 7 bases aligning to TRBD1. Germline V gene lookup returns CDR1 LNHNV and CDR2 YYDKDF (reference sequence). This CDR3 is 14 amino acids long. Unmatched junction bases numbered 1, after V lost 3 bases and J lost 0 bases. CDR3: CATSRDRMNTEAFF. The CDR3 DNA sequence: TGTGCCACCAGCAGGGACAGGATGAACACTGAAGCTTTCTTT.

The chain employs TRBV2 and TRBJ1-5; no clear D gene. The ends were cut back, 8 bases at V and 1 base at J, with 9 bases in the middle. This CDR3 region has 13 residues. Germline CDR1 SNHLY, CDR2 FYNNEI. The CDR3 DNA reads TGTGCCAGCGAGTTCGGGAGCAATCAGCCCCAGCATTTT. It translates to CASEFGSNQPQHF.

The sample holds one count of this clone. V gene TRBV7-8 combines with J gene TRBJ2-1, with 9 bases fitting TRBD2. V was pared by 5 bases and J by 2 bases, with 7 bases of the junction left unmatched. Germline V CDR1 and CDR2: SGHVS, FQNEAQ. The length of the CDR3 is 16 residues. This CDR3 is CASSRRRGGTYNEQFF. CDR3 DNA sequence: TGTGCCAGCAGCAGAAGGCGGGGGGGCACCTACAATGAGCAGTTCTTC.

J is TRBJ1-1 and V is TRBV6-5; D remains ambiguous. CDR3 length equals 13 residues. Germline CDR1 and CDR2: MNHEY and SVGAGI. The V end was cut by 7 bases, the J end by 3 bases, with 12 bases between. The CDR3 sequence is CASTRSLDTEAFF. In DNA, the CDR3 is TGTGCCAGCACCCGTAGTTTGGACACTGAAGCTTTCTTT.

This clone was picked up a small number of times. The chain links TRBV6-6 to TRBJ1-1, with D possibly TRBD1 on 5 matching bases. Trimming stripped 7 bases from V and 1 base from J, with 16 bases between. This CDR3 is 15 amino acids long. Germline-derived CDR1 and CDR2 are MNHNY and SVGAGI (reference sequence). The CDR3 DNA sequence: TGTGCCAGCACCCCCAGGGAGGGGCGGAACACTGAAGCTTTCTTT. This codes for CASTPREGRNTEAFF.

CDR3 nucleotides: TGTGCCAGCAGCGACAGGGTTGGGGCAGATACGCAGTATTTT. It yields the protein CASSDRVGADTQYF. V usage is TRBV6-5 and J usage is TRBJ2-3; TRBD1 agrees at 7 bases. The CDR3 sequence is 14 residues long. The V segment lost 6 bases and the J segment 4 bases; nucleotides outside the gene matches: 7. Germline CDR1 is MNHEY and CDR2 is SVGAGI.

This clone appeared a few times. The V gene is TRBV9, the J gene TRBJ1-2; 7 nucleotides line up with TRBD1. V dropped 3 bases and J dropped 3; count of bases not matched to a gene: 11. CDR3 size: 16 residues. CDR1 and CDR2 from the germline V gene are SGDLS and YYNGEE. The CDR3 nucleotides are TGTGCCAGCAGCGCCCCGGGCACAGGGGTTTACTATGGCTACACCTTC. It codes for CASSAPGTGVYYGYTF.

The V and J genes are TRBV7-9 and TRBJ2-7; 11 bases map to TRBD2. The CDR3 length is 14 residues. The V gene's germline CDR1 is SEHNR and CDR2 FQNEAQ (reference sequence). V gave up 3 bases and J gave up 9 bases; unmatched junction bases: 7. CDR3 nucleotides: TGTGCCAGCAGCTTGAGTCTAGCGGGGGGAACGCAGTACTTC. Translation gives CASSLSLAGGTQYF.

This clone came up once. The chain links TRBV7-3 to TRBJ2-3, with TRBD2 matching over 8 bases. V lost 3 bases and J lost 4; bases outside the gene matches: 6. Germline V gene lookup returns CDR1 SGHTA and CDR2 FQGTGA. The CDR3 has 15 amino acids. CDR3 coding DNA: TGTGCCAGCAGCTTCGTAGCGGGGCCAGCAGATACGCAGTATTTT. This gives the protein CASSFVAGPADTQYF. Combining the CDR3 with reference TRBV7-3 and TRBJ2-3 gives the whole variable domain GAGVSQTPSNKVTEKGKYVELRCDPISGHTALYWYRQSLGQGPEFLIYFQGTGAADDSGLPNDRFFAVRPEGSVSTLKIQRTERGDSAVYLCASSFVAGPADTQYFGPGTRLTVL.

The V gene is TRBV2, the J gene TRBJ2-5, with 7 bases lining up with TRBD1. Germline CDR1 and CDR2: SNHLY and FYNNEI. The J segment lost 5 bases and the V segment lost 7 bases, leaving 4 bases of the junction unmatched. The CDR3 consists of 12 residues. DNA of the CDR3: TGTGCCAGCATTAGGACAGGCGAGACCCAGTACTTC. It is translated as CASIRTGETQYF.